These 18 T cell receptor beta chains were all obtained from the same sample, sequenced in a study of OX40 agonist ivuxolimab in advanced cancers. TCRdb keeps only in-frame clones here, not all; method: immunoSEQ multiplex PCR. Of just under 100,000 clones in the sample, approximately 93% were seen once. The sequences come from CD4+ or CD8+ T cells sorted from blood, collected in a trial of the OX40 agonist ivuxolimab. The receptors come from an adult with an advanced solid tumor such as melanoma, head and neck, liver or kidney cancer.

The V gene is TRBV7-9, the J gene TRBJ1-1; D is unclear. Germline CDR1 is SEHNR and CDR2 is FQNEAQ (reference sequence). CDR3 length: 14 amino acids. The V gene lost 1 base and the J gene lost 1 base, with 7 bases spanning the gap. CDR3 sequence (DNA): TGTGCCAGCAGCTTAGGTCAGGAGAACACTGAAGCTTTCTTT. It translates to CASSLGQENTEAFF.

This chain connects TRBV7-6 to TRBJ2-7, with D uncertain. The germline CDR1 and CDR2 sequences are SGHVS and FNYEAQ. V shed 5 bases and J shed 2 bases, with 7 bases lying between them. This CDR3 is built from 12 residues. This CDR3 is CASSTTTYEQYF. CDR3 nucleotides: TGTGCCAGCAGCACCACTACCTACGAGCAGTACTTC.

The count of this clone is one. CDR3 nucleotides: TGTGCCAGCAGCTTTGGCGGGGGGGCGTACAATGAGCAGTTCTTC. The encoded protein is CASSFGGGAYNEQFF. The chain employs TRBV7-2 and TRBJ2-1; 9 bases fit TRBD2. V lost 3 bases, J lost 4 bases, and 4 bases stayed unmatched. The germline gives CDR1 SGHTA, CDR2 FQGNSA. The CDR3 runs 15 residues.

The rearrangement links TRBV4-2 to TRBJ1-2; D possibly corresponds to TRBD1 (6 bases). This CDR3 region has 16 residues. Germline loops: CDR1 LGHNA, CDR2 YNFKEQ. V dropped 4 bases and J dropped 0 bases, with 15 bases sitting between them. The CDR3 region is CASSLGLGGANYGYTF. The CDR3 DNA is TGTGCCAGCAGCCTTGGACTCGGGGGCGCTAACTATGGCTACACCTTC.

V usage is TRBV9 and J usage is TRBJ1-2; D uncertain. V was shortened by 4 bases and J by 8 bases, with 12 bases between the two germline ends. Germline CDR1 reads SGDLS; CDR2 reads YYNGEE. There are 12 residues in the CDR3. This CDR3 reads CASSPRLGGYTF. In nucleotides, the CDR3 is TGTGCCAGCAGCCCTCGACTAGGGGGCTACACCTTC.

This chain uses TRBV18 with TRBJ2-6; 8 nucleotides match TRBD2. The J segment lost 3 bases and the V segment lost 4 bases, leaving 8 bases of the junction unmatched. Germline CDR1 reads KGHSH; CDR2 reads LQKENI. The CDR3 is made up of 17 amino acids. The CDR3 nucleotides read TGTGCCAGCTCACAGTACAGAGCGGGAGTTGGGGCCAACGTCCTGACTTTC. Its translation: CASSQYRAGVGANVLTF.

The chain carries TRBV28 and TRBJ2-7, with unresolved D. V was cut by 2 bases and J by 4 bases, with 12 bases left in between. There are 14 residues in the CDR3. Germline values: CDR1 MDHEN, CDR2 SYDVKM. The DNA for the CDR3 is TGTGCCAGCAGTTTAGTTTCGTCGGAGTACGAGCAGTACTTC. Translation gives CASSLVSSEYEQYF.

The V and J genes are TRBV29-1 and TRBJ1-1; 7 bases are shared with TRBD1. The CDR3 runs 12 residues. The V segment lost 7 bases and the J segment 4 bases; nucleotides outside the gene matches: 6. CDR1 and CDR2 from the germline V gene are SQVTM and ANQGSEA. This chain's CDR3 is CSASTGSTEAFF. DNA for the CDR3: TGCAGCGCCTCGACAGGGTCCACTGAAGCTTTCTTT.

The chain joins TRBV11-3 to TRBJ2-3, with D possibly TRBD1 on 6 matching bases. Trimming removed 6 bases from V and 0 bases from J, with 10 bases in between. The CDR3 has 14 residues. Germline CDR1 reads SGHNT; CDR2 reads YENEEA. Written as DNA, the CDR3 is TGTGCCAGCAGTGGACAGCGGAGCACAGATACGCAGTATTTT. This sequence encodes CASSGQRSTDTQYF.

The chain employs TRBV25-1 and TRBJ1-6; D is possibly TRBD1 (5 bases). This CDR3 has 16 residues. Trimming cost V 1 base and J 0 bases, with 7 bases left between them. Germline V gives CDR1 MGHDK, CDR2 SYGVNS. CDR3 nucleotides: TGTGCCAGCAGTGAATCAAGGGGCTCCTATAATTCACCCCTCCACTTT. It yields the protein CASSESRGSYNSPLHF.

This clone was detected once. The V and J genes are TRBV28 and TRBJ1-6, with D uncertain. The germline CDR1 and CDR2 sequences are MDHEN and SYDVKM. There are 16 residues in the CDR3. V was cut by 2 bases and J by 2 bases, with 10 bases left in between. The CDR3 coding sequence is TGTGCCAGCAGTTTAGACAAAAATCCCTATAATTCACCCCTCCACTTT. The encoded protein is CASSLDKNPYNSPLHF.

The V and J genes are TRBV2 and TRBJ1-4; D might be TRBD1 (6 bases). Germline loops: CDR1 SNHLY, CDR2 FYNNEI. V was cut by 8 bases and J by 5 bases, with 18 bases left in between. This CDR3 has 15 residues. The CDR3, as DNA: TGTGCCAGCCAGCCTTCACGGGGGCCAAATGAAAAACTGTTTTTT. The encoded protein is CASQPSRGPNEKLFF.

The genes are TRBV12-5 and TRBJ2-7; possible D gene TRBD2, 6 bases. The V gene's germline CDR1 is LGHNT and CDR2 FRNRAP. The CDR3 consists of 14 residues. With 4 bases removed from V and 4 bases from J, the gap between germline ends came to 14 bases. The CDR3 loop reads CASGSPGAGYEQYF. The DNA for the CDR3 is TGTGCTAGTGGTTCTCCGGGAGCCGGGTACGAGCAGTACTTC.

The rearrangement links TRBV5-6 to TRBJ2-2; 7 nucleotides line up with TRBD1. The CDR3 extends over 14 amino acids. In germline, CDR1 is SGHDT, CDR2 YYEEEE. V was clipped by 4 bases and J by 6 bases; unmatched bases: 6. CDR3 amino acids: CASSEPTGAGELFF. For the CDR3, the DNA is TGTGCCAGCAGCGAACCCACAGGGGCCGGGGAGCTGTTTTTT. The full variable domain, in which reference TRBV5-6 and TRBJ2-2 provide the parts outside the CDR3, is DAGVTQSPTHLIKTRGQQVTLRCSPKSGHDTVSWYQQALGQGPQFIFQYYEEEERQRGNFPDRFSGHQFPNYSSELNVNALLLGDSALYLCASSEPTGAGELFFGEGSRLTVL.

A note on this clone: Mismatch with germline at one junction end may stem from a read error. The genes are TRBV7-7 and TRBJ2-5; 9 nucleotides match TRBD2. The CDR3 length is 14 residues. Germline assignment: CDR1 SSHAT and CDR2 FNYEAQ (reference sequence). This chain's CDR3 is CASSLTSGQETQYF. The CDR3 DNA reads TGTGCTAGCAGCTTGACTAGCGGACAAGAGACCCAGTACTTC.

Here the CDR3 reads CASSAGQATSGNTIYF. In DNA form, the CDR3 reads TGTGCCAGCAGTGCGGGACAGGCAACCTCTGGAAACACCATATATTTT. The chain has TRBV27 and TRBJ1-3, with 8 bases aligning to TRBD1. CDR3 size: 16 residues. Losses at the gene ends were 5 bases for V and 0 bases for J; bases not matched to a gene: 6. Per germline, CDR1 MNHEY and CDR2 SMNVEV (reference sequence).

This clone was recorded only once. The chain joins TRBV11-3 to TRBJ1-2, with no clear D. Trimming stripped 1 base from V and 4 bases from J, with 13 bases between. The CDR3 is 15 residues long. Germline V gene data show CDR1 as SGHNT and CDR2 as YENEEA. CDR3 protein: CASSLGGDPPYGYTF. The DNA of the CDR3 is TGTGCCAGCAGCTTAGGAGGCGATCCCCCCTATGGCTACACCTTC.

The rearrangement joins TRBV4-1 to TRBJ1-3; D gene unclear. V lost 2 bases and J lost 0, with 17 bases in between. The CDR3 consists of 18 residues. Germline CDR1 reads MGHRA; CDR2 reads YSYEKL. Here the CDR3 reads CASSQSTSRRISGNTIYF. DNA for the CDR3: TGCGCCAGCAGCCAAAGCACCAGCCGGCGGATCTCTGGAAACACCATATATTTT.